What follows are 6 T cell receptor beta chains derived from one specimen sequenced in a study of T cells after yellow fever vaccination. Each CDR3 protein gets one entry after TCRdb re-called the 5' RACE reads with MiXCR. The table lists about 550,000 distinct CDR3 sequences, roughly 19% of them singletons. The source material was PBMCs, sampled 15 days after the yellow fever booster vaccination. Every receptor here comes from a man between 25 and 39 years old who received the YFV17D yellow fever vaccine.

The CDR3 DNA reads TGCAGTGCTAGAATCGGGAGTACAGCCTACGAGCAGTACTTC. Its protein product is CSARIGSTAYEQYF. The chain uses TRBV20-1 and TRBJ2-7, with D perhaps TRBD2 (6 bases). Germline CDR1 and CDR2: DFQATT and SNEGSKA (reference sequence). The CDR3 covers 14 residues. V was pared by 2 bases and J by 2 bases, with 13 bases between.

The CDR3: CSVEDSRGTYEQYF. The CDR3 coding sequence is TGCAGCGTTGAAGATTCCAGGGGAACCTACGAGCAGTACTTC. This chain links TRBV29-1 with TRBJ2-7; tentatively, D is TRBD1 (6 bases). Germline loops: CDR1 SQVTM, CDR2 ANQGSEA. There are 14 residues in the CDR3. Trimming took 0 bases from V and 2 from J, leaving 11 bases between them.

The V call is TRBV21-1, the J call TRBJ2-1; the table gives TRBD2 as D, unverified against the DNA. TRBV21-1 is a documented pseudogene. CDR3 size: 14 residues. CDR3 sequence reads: CASSKGGTSYEQFF. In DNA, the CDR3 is TGTGCCAGCAGCAAAGGAGGGACTAGCTATGAGCAGTTCTTC.

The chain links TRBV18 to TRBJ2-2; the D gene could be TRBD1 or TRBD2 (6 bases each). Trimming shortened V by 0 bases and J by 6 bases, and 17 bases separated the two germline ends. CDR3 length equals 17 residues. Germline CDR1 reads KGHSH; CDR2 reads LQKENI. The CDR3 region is CASSPPSTGRISGELFF. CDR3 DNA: TGTGCCAGCTCACCACCGAGCACAGGGAGGATATCCGGGGAGCTGTTTTTT.

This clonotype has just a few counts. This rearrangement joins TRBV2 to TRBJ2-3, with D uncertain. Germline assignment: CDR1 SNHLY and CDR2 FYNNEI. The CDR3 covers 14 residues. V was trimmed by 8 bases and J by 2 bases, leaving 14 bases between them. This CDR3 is CASLSSPITDTQYF. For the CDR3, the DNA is TGTGCCAGCCTCTCCTCACCCATCACAGATACGCAGTATTTT. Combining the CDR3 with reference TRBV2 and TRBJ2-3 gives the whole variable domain EPEVTQTPSHQVTQMGQEVILRCVPISNHLYFYWYRQILGQKVEFLVSFYNNEISEKSEIFDDQFSVERPDGSNFTLKIRSTKLEDSAMYFCASLSSPITDTQYFGPGTRLTVL.

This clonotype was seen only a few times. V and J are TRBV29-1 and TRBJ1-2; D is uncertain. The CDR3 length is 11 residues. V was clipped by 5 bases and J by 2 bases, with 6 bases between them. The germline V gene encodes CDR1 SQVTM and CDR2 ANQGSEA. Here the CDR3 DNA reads TGCAGCGTTTGGGCCAACTATGGCTACACCTTC. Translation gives CSVWANYGYTF.